The entry that follows covers one T cell receptor beta chain sequence. Its matching antigen is unknown. The data were obtained in a study of OX40 agonist ivuxolimab in advanced cancers. Background on the study: A partial response was reached by three patients: one with hepatocellular carcinoma and two with cutaneous melanoma.

There are 14 residues in the CDR3. V dropped 9 bases and J dropped 2 bases, with 17 bases sitting between them. CDR1 is SNHLY and CDR2 is FYNNEI in the germline V gene. Produced via immunoSEQ multiplex PCR; TCRdb's table is partial and in-frame only. This table has around 74,000 clones, 70% to 90% appearing once. Study-wide findings and caveats: Clonal expansion by week 6 occurred in CD4+ and CD8+ blood T cells (at 0.1 to 3.0 mg/kg). Partial responders treated at 0.1-3.0 mg/kg exhibited clonal expansion among the lowest measured. What antigens the expanded peripheral T cells recognized was never established.

This specimen was CD4+ or CD8+ T cells sorted from blood, taken in a trial of the OX40 agonist ivuxolimab. The rearrangement uses TRBV2 and TRBJ2-7, with D possibly being TRBD2 (6 bases). The source of this sequence is an adult with an advanced solid tumor such as melanoma, head and neck, liver or kidney cancer. The CDR3 nucleotides read TGTGCCAGTACAGCGATCGGGGGTGCCTACGAGCAGTACTTC. Its protein is CASTAIGGAYEQYF.